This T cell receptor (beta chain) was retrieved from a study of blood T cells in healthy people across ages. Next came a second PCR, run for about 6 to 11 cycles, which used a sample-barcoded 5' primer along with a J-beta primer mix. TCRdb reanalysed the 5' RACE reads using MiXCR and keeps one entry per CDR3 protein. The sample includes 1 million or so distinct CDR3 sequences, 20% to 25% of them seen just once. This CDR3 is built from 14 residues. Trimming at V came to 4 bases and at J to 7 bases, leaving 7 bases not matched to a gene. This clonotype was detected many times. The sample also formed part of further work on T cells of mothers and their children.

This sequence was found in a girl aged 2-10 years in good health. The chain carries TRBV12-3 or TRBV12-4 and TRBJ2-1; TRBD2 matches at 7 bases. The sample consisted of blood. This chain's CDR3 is CASSWAGTTNEQFF. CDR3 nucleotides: TGTGCCAGCAGTTGGGCCGGGACTACTAATGAGCAGTTCTTC.